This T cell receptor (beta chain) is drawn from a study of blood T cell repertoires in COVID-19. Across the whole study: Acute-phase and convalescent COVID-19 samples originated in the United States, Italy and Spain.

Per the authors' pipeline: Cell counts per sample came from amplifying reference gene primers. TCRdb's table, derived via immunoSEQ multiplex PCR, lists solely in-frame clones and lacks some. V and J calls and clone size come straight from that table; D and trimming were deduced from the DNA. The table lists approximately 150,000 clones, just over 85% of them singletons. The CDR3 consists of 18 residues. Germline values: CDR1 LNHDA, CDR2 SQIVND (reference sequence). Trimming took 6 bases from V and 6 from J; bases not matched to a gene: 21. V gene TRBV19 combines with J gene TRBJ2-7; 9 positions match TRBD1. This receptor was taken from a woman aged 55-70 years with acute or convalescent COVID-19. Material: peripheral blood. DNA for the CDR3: TGTGCCAGTAGCCCATTCTTCGAAACAGGGGGCGCGAATCCCGAGCAGTACTTC. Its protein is CASSPFFETGGANPEQYF.